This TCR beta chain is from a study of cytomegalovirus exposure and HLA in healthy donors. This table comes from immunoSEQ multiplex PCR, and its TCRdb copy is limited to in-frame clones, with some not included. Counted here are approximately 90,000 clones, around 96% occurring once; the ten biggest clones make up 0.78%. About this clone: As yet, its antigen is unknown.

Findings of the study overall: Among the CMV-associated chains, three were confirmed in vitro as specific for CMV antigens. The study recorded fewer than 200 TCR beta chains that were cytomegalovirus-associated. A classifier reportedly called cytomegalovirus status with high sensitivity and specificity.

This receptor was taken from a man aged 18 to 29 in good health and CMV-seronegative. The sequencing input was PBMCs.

CDR3 in DNA: TGTGCCAGCAGCCAAACCCCCCTAGCGGGAGGTCCCACAGATACGCAGTATTTT. It codes for CASSQTPLAGGPTDTQYF. The V and J genes are TRBV7-9 and TRBJ2-3; TRBD2 matches at 11 bases. V was pared by 5 bases and J by 2 bases, with 12 bases of the junction left unmatched. CDR1 is SEHNR and CDR2 is FQNEAQ in the germline V gene (reference sequence). The CDR3 runs to 18 residues.